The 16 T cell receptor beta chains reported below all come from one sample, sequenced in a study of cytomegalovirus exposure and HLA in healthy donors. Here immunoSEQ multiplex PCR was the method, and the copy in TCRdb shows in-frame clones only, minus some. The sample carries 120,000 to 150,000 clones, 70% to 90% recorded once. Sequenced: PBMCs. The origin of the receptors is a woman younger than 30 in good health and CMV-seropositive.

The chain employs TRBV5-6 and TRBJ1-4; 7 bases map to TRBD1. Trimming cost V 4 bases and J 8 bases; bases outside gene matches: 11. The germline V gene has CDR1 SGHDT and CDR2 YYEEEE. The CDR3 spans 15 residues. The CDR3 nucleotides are TGTGCCAGCAGCCCCGTGGGGGCAGGGGGAGAAAAACTGTTTTTT. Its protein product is CASSPVGAGGEKLFF.

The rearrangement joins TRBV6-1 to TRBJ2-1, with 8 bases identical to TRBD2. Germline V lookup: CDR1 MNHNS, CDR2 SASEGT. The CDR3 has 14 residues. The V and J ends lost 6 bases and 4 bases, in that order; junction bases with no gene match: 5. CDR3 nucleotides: TGTGCCAGCAGATCTAGCGGGCGATACAATGAGCAGTTCTTC. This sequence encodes CASRSSGRYNEQFF.

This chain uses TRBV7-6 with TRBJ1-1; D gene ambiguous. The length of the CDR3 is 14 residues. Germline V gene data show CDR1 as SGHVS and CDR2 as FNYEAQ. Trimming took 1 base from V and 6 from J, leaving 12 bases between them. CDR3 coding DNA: TGTGCCAGCAGCTTAGGTCAGGTGAGATCTGAAGCTTTCTTT. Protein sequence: CASSLGQVRSEAFF.

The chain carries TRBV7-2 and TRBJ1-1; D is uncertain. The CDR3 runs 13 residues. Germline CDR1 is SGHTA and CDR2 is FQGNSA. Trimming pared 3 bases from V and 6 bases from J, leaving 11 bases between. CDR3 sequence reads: CASSLGGSSEAFF. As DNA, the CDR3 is TGTGCCAGCAGCTTGGGAGGGTCCTCTGAAGCTTTCTTT.

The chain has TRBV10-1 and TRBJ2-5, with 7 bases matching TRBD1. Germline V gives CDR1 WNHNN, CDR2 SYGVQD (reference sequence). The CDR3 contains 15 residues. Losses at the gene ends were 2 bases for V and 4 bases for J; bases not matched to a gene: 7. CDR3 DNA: TGCGCCAGCAGTGAGCGGCAGGGGGAAAGAGAGACCCAGTACTTC. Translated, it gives CASSERQGERETQYF.

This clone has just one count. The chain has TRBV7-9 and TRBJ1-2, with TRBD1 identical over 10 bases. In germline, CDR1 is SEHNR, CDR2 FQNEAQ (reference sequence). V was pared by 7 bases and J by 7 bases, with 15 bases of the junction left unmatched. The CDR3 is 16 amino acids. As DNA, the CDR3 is TGTGCCAGCACCAAGACGGTCCCGGGACAGGGGCCTGGCTACACCTTC. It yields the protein CASTKTVPGQGPGYTF.

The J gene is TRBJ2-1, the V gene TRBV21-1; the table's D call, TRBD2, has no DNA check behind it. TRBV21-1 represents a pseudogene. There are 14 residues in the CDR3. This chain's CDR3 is CASNAAGGSNEQFF. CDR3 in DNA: TGTGCCAGCAATGCAGCGGGTGGATCCAATGAGCAGTTCTTC.

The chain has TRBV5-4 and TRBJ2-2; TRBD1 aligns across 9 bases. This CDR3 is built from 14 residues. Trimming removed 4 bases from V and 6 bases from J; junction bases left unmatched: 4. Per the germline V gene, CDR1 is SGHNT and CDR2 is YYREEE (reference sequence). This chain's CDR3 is CASSPGQGPGELFF. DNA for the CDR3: TGTGCCAGCAGCCCGGGACAGGGCCCCGGGGAGCTGTTTTTT.

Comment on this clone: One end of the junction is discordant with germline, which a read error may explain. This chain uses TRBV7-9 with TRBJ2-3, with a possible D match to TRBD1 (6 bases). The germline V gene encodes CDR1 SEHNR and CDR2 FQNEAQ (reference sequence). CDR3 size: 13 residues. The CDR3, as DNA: TGTGCCAGCAGCTATCCCCCCGGGACACAAAGCCGGTTT. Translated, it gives CASSYPPGTQSRF.

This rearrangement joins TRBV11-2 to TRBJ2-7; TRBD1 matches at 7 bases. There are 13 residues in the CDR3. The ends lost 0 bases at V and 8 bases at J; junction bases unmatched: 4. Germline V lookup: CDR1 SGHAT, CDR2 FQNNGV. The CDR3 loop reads CASSLDMGQKQYF. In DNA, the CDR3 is TGTGCCAGCAGCTTAGACATGGGACAGAAGCAGTACTTC.

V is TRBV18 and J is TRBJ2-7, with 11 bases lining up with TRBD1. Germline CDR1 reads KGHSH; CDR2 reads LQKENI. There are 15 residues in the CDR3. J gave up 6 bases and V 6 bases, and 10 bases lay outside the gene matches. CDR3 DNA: TGTGCCAGCTCGCAATCCGGGACAGGGGGGGGCGAGCAGTACTTC. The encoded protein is CASSQSGTGGGEQYF.

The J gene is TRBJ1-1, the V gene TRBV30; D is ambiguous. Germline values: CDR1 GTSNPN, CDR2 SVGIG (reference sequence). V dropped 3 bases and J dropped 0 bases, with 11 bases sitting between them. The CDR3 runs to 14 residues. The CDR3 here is CAWRKRFMNTEAFF. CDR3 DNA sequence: TGTGCCTGGAGGAAGCGGTTCATGAACACTGAAGCTTTCTTT.

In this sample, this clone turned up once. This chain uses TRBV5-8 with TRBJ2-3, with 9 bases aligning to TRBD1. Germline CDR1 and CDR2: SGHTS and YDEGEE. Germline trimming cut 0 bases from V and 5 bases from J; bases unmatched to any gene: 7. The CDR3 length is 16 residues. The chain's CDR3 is CASSLEGTGSRDTQYF. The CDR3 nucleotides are TGTGCCAGCAGCTTGGAAGGGACAGGGTCAAGAGATACGCAGTATTTT.

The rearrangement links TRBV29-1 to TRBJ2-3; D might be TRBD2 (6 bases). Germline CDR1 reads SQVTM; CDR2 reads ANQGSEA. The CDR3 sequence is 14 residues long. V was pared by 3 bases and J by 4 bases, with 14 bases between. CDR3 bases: TGCAGCGTTGAGCGGGGCGGGACGGCAGATACGCAGTATTTT. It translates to CSVERGGTADTQYF.

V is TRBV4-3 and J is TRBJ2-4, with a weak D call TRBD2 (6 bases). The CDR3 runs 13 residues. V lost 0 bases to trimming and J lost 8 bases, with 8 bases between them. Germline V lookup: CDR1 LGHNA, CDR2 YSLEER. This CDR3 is CASSQEGEDIQYF. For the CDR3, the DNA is TGCGCCAGCAGCCAAGAAGGGGAGGACATTCAGTACTTC.

The CDR3: CAISSPLADRTDTQYF. Here the CDR3 DNA reads TGTGCCATCAGTTCCCCACTAGCGGATCGCACAGATACGCAGTATTTT. The chain is built from TRBV10-3 and TRBJ2-3; TRBD2 matches 8 bases. Germline CDR1 and CDR2: ENHRY and SYGVKD. CDR3 length equals 16 residues. Trimming cost V 5 bases and J 1 base; bases outside gene matches: 8.